The clone carrying this TCR beta chain was observed a single time. What it binds is unknown. This entry comes from a study of cytomegalovirus exposure and HLA in healthy donors. General study findings and limits: A few chains tied to CMV proved CMV antigen-specific in vitro. The authors listed 164 TCR beta chains as cytomegalovirus-associated.

Researchers ran the PCR with 60 Vbeta and 13 Jbeta primers. Data came from immunoSEQ multiplex PCR; TCRdb stores just in-frame clones and leaves some out. Among 200,000 or so clones listed, about 79% were seen once. Germline CDR1 LGHNA, CDR2 YNFKEQ. This CDR3 is 17 amino acids long. J lost 3 bases, V lost 4 bases, and 11 bases had no gene match. Specimen: PBMCs. This receptor was taken from a boy younger than 10 in good health and CMV-seronegative. This chain joins TRBV4-2 and TRBJ2-1; 8 nucleotides line up with TRBD2. The CDR3 reads CASSPRGLGGDYNEQFF. The CDR3 nucleotides are TGTGCCAGCAGCCCCCGAGGTCTCGGGGGGGACTACAATGAGCAGTTCTTC.